This T cell receptor (beta chain) was obtained from a study of T cells in Graves' hyperthyroidism and ophthalmopathy. In the study overall: It was at initial diagnosis, before any treatment, that peripheral blood was collected.

The TCR beta CDR3 regions underwent amplification using RNA transcripts as the source. RT-PCR in the first round (using the HTBI primer set) targeted the TCR CDR3. Each CDR3 protein is one row after TCRdb ran MiXCR on the multiplex PCR reads. The sample carries some 460,000 distinct CDR3 sequences, around a sixth recorded once. Isolation of PBMCs was performed on around 9.8 ml fresh peripheral blood. Germline V CDR1 and CDR2: MDHEN, SYDVKM. Losses at the gene ends were 3 bases for V and 0 bases for J; bases not matched to a gene: 9. The CDR3 totals 17 residues. Broader study findings: The model forecast ophthalmopathy, anticipating it by a median approximately 7 months before onset. In the blood, most expanded thyroid clonotypes above 0.001 appeared as well.

This clonotype was seen repeatedly, ten times or more. Antigen: not known. This receptor was taken from a woman under 30 with Graves' hyperthyroidism. This chain joins TRBV28 and TRBJ2-7; 9 nucleotides line up with TRBD1. Sequencing was done on a sample of blood. CDR3 nucleotide sequence: TGTGCCAGCAGTTTGCCCATCCGGGACAGGGTCTCCTACGAGCAGTACTTC. Its protein is CASSLPIRDRVSYEQYF.